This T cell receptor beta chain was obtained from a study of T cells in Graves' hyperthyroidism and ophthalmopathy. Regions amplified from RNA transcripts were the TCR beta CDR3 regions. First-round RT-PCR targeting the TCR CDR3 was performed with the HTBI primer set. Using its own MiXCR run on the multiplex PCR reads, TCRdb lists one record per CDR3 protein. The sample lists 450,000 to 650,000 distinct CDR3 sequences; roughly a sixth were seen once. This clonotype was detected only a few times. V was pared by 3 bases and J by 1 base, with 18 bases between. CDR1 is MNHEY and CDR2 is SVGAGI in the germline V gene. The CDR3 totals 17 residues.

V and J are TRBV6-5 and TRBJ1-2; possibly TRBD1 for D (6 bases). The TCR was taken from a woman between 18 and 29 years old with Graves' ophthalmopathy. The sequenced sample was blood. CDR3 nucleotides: TGTGCCAGCAGTTATGAGGTGGGGACAACCTTTAACTATGGCTACACCTTC. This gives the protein CASSYEVGTTFNYGYTF.